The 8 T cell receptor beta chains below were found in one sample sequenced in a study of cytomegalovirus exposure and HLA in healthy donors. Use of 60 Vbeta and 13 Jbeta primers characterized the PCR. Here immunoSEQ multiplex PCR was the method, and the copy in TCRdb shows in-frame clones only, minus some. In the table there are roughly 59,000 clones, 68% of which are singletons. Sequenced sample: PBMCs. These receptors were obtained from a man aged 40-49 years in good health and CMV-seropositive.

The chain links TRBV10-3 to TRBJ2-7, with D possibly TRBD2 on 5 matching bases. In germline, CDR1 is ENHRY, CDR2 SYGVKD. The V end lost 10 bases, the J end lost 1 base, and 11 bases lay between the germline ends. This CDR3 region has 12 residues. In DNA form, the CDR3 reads TGTGCCACCGGGATCAAATCCTACGAGCAGTACTTC. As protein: CATGIKSYEQYF.

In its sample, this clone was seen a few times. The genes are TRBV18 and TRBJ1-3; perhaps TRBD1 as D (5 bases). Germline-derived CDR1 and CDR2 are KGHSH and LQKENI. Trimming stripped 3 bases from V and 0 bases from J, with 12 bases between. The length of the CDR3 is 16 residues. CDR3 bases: TGTGCCAGCTCACCTAGCCACAGGAGCTCTGGAAACACCATATATTTT. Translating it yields CASSPSHRSSGNTIYF.

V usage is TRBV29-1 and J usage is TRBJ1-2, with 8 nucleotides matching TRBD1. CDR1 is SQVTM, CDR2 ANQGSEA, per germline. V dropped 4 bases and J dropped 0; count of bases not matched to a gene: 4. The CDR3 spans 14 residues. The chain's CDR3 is CSVAGQETNYGYTF. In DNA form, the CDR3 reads TGCAGCGTTGCGGGACAGGAAACTAACTATGGCTACACCTTC.

CDR3 nucleotides: TGTGCCAGCAGCTTGGGACAGGCAAACACTGAAGCTTTCTTT. Encoded protein: CASSLGQANTEAFF. The chain has TRBV5-5 and TRBJ1-1, with D possibly matching TRBD1 (6 bases). This CDR3 is built from 14 residues. The V gene's germline CDR1 is SGHKS and CDR2 YYEKEE (reference sequence). V dropped 0 bases and J dropped 2 bases, with 8 bases sitting between them.

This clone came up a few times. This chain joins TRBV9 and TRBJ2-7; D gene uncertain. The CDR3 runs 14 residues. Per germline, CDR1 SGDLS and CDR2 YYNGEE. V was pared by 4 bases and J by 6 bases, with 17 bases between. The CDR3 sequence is CASSPRSNSAEQYF. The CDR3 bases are TGTGCCAGCAGCCCCCGTAGTAACTCCGCCGAGCAGTACTTC.

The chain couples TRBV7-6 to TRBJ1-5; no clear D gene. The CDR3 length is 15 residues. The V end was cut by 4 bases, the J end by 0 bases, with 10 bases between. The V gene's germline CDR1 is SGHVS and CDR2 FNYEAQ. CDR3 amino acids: CASSSTASSNQPQHF. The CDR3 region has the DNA TGTGCCAGCAGCTCCACCGCTAGTAGCAATCAGCCCCAGCATTTT. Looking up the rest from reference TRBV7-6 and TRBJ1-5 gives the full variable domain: GAGVSQSPRYKVTKRGQDVALRCDPISGHVSLYWYRQALGQGPEFLTYFNYEAQQDKSGLPNDRFSAERPEGSISTLTIQRTEQRDSAMYRCASSSTASSNQPQHFGDGTRLSIL.

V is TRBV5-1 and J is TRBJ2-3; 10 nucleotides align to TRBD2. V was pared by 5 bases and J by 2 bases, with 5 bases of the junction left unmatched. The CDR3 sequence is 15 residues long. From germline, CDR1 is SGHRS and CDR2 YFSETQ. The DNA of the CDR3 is TGCGCCAGCAGGTTCAGCGGGAGGGACACAGATACGCAGTATTTT. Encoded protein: CASRFSGRDTDTQYF.

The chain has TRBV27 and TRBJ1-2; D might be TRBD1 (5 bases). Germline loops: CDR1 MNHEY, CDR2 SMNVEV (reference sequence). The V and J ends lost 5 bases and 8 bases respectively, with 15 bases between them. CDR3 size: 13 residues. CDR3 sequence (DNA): TGTGCCAGCAGTCCCTCGGGGGGGAAAGGCTACACCTTC. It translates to CASSPSGGKGYTF.